Shown below are 2 T cell receptor beta chains from a single sample sequenced in a study of blood T cell repertoires in COVID-19. TCRdb's table, derived via immunoSEQ multiplex PCR, lists solely in-frame clones and lacks some. This sample has hundreds of thousands of clones; 87% occur once, and the top ten carry more than 5%. Material: peripheral blood. The receptors were sampled from a woman in her 50s with COVID-19, enrolled during active disease.

The chain has TRBV7-3 and TRBJ2-2; 12 bases fit TRBD2. The germline V gene encodes CDR1 SGHTA and CDR2 FQGTGA. CDR3 length equals 17 residues. Losses at the gene ends were 5 bases for V and 7 bases for J; bases not matched to a gene: 11. The CDR3 DNA follows: TGTGCCAGCAGCATAAACCCGTTGACTAGCGGGAGCGGGGAGCTGTTTTTT. Protein: CASSINPLTSGSGELFF.

This clone was observed once. This chain links TRBV5-6 with TRBJ1-2; D is unclear. This CDR3 contains 12 residues. V shed 0 bases and J shed 13 bases, with 13 bases lying between them. Germline CDR1 is SGHDT and CDR2 is YYEEEE. CDR3 region: CASSLVGREVTF. CDR3 DNA: TGTGCCAGCAGCTTGGTAGGACGGGAGGTCACCTTC.